These 18 T cell receptor beta chains were sequenced from one sample in a study of blood T cell repertoires in COVID-19. The repertoire was sequenced with immunoSEQ multiplex PCR; TCRdb's copy has only in-frame clones and lacks some. The sample lists about 400,000 clones, nearly 90% occurring once. Specimen: PBMCs or T cells enriched from blood (not recorded which). The source of these receptors is a woman aged 25 to 39 who had recovered from COVID-19.

The CDR3, as DNA: TGCAGCGTCCCAGACAGGATCTACAATGAGCAGTTCTTC. It translates to CSVPDRIYNEQFF. J is TRBJ2-1 and V is TRBV29-1; D perhaps matches TRBD1 (6 bases). The CDR3 runs to 13 residues. Germline CDR1 is SQVTM and CDR2 is ANQGSEA. Trimming removed 6 bases from V and 3 bases from J, with 12 bases in between.

This chain links TRBV5-1 with TRBJ2-5; possibly TRBD2 for D (5 bases). The CDR3 extends over 14 amino acids. Germline V gene sequence: CDR1 SGHRS, CDR2 YFSETQ. V was shortened by 4 bases and J by 2 bases, with 12 bases between the two germline ends. CDR3 nucleotide sequence: TGCGCCAGCAGCCGTTCCGGGAATCAAGAGACCCAGTACTTC. Translated, it gives CASSRSGNQETQYF.

This chain's CDR3 is CASGTGDTGELFF. The CDR3 DNA is TGTGCCTCGGGGACAGGGGATACCGGGGAGCTGTTTTTT. The rearrangement links TRBV28 to TRBJ2-2; 10 nucleotides line up with TRBD1. Germline V gene data show CDR1 as MDHEN and CDR2 as SYDVKM. The CDR3 consists of 13 residues. Trimming took 11 bases from V and 5 from J; bases not matched to a gene: 5.

This chain connects TRBV3-1 (or the pseudogene TRBV3-2) to TRBJ1-3, with TRBD1 matching over 9 bases. This CDR3 spans 16 amino acids. Looked up from germline, CDR1 is LGHDT and CDR2 is YNNKEL (reference sequence). V lost 4 bases to trimming and J lost 4 bases; unmatched junction nucleotides: 8. CDR3 amino acids: CASSLRTGVVGNTIYF. The CDR3 DNA sequence: TGTGCCAGCAGCCTGCGGACAGGGGTTGTGGGAAACACCATATATTTT.

The chain joins TRBV29-1 to TRBJ2-5, with D perhaps matching TRBD2 (5 bases). V dropped 4 bases and J dropped 4 bases, with 10 bases sitting between them. Germline values: CDR1 SQVTM, CDR2 ANQGSEA. This CDR3 has 12 amino acids. CDR3 nucleotides: TGCAGCGTTGGGGCTAGCCTAGAGACCCAGTACTTC. It codes for CSVGASLETQYF.

J is TRBJ1-4 and V is TRBV30, with TRBD1 matching over 7 bases. CDR3 length: 16 residues. J gave up 4 bases and V 1 base, and 9 bases lay outside the gene matches. Germline V gene lookup returns CDR1 GTSNPN and CDR2 SVGIG (reference sequence). CDR3 sequence (DNA): TGTGCCTGGAGTGGGAAAGCAGGGGGGAATAATGAAAAACTGTTTTTT. It is translated as CAWSGKAGGNNEKLFF.

V gene TRBV7-3 combines with J gene TRBJ1-6; 7 bases map to TRBD1. This CDR3 has 18 amino acids. Trimming cost V 2 bases and J 0 bases; bases outside gene matches: 7. Germline assignment: CDR1 SGHTA and CDR2 FQGTGA. The DNA for the CDR3 is TGTGCCAGCAGCTTATTCCCCAGGGGGTCCTCCTATAATTCACCCCTCCACTTT. Encoded protein: CASSLFPRGSSYNSPLHF.

CDR3 region: CASSLDSSTDTQYF. The DNA of the CDR3 is TGTGCCAGCAGCTTGGACTCCAGCACAGATACGCAGTATTTT. This chain connects TRBV5-4 to TRBJ2-3; D is undetermined. Looked up from germline, CDR1 is SGHNT and CDR2 is YYREEE (reference sequence). Trimming pared 0 bases from V and 0 bases from J, leaving 5 bases between. CDR3 length: 14 amino acids.

The chain joins TRBV19 to TRBJ2-7; D is possibly TRBD1 (6 bases). V lost 6 bases, J lost 4 bases, and 16 bases lay in between. Germline V lookup: CDR1 LNHDA, CDR2 SQIVND (reference sequence). CDR3 length equals 14 residues. Here the CDR3 DNA reads TGTGCCAGTAGCAAGGACAGTGCCCAGTACGAGCAGTACTTC. It translates to CASSKDSAQYEQYF.

This chain uses TRBV30 with TRBJ1-4; TRBD1 aligns across 9 bases. The trim removed 6 bases at V and 7 bases at J, leaving 6 bases unmatched. In germline, CDR1 is GTSNPN, CDR2 SVGIG (reference sequence). The CDR3 consists of 13 residues. CDR3 nucleotides: TGTGCCTGCTCCGGGACAGGGCTTGAAAAACTGTTTTTT. Translation: CACSGTGLEKLFF.

This clone came up once. The V and J genes are TRBV19 and TRBJ1-5, with TRBD1 identical over 7 bases. The V segment lost 5 bases and the J segment 4 bases; nucleotides outside the gene matches: 11. The CDR3 extends over 16 amino acids. The germline CDR1 and CDR2 sequences are LNHDA and SQIVND (reference sequence). In DNA form, the CDR3 reads TGTGCCAGTAGTCCCAGGACAGGAGCTGAGAATCAGCCCCAGCATTTT. It is translated as CASSPRTGAENQPQHF.

The rearrangement links TRBV3-1 (or the pseudogene TRBV3-2) to TRBJ1-1; TRBD1 agrees at 7 bases. CDR3 size: 14 residues. V dropped 4 bases and J dropped 5; count of bases not matched to a gene: 7. Germline-derived CDR1 and CDR2 are LGHDT and YNNKEL (reference sequence). CDR3 sequence: CASSLSTGKTEAFF. In DNA form, the CDR3 reads TGTGCCAGCAGCCTTTCGACAGGGAAAACTGAAGCTTTCTTT.

This clone was seen a single time. The V call is TRBV5-1, the J call TRBJ1-1; TRBD1 aligns across 8 bases. Per germline, CDR1 SGHRS and CDR2 YFSETQ. The CDR3 is made up of 15 amino acids. V lost 1 base and J lost 7; bases outside the gene matches: 9. CDR3 nucleotide sequence: TGCGCCAGCAGCTTGAGACAGGGGACCGTACATGAAGCTTTCTTT. Encoded protein: CASSLRQGTVHEAFF.

This chain connects TRBV7-2 to TRBJ1-3; 10 bases match TRBD1. CDR3 length: 19 amino acids. Per the germline V gene, CDR1 is SGHTA and CDR2 is FQGNSA. J gave up 0 bases and V 5 bases, and 13 bases lay outside the gene matches. The CDR3 coding sequence is TGTGCCAGCAGCCCCAGACAGGGGGCCGGGTCGAGCTCTGGAAACACCATATATTTT. Residues: CASSPRQGAGSSSGNTIYF.

V gene TRBV6-5 combines with J gene TRBJ1-5; D is ambiguous. V was trimmed by 6 bases and J by 2 bases, leaving 14 bases between them. The CDR3 has 15 amino acids. Germline V gene lookup returns CDR1 MNHEY and CDR2 SVGAGI. This CDR3 is CASSVSIVGNQPQHF. DNA for the CDR3: TGTGCCAGCAGCGTATCTATTGTCGGCAATCAGCCCCAGCATTTT.

CDR3 region: CASSHSGGWIGNTEAFF. The CDR3 DNA reads as TGTGCCAGCAGTCACTCGGGGGGGTGGATAGGGAACACTGAAGCTTTCTTT. The chain employs TRBV14 and TRBJ1-1; tentative D call: TRBD1 (5 bases). Deletions cut 6 bases from V and 1 base from J, with 21 bases between. The CDR3 runs to 17 residues. Germline loops: CDR1 SGHDN, CDR2 FVKESK. Filled out from reference TRBV14 and TRBJ1-1, the complete variable domain reads EAGVTQFPSHSVIEKGQTVTLRCDPISGHDNLYWYRRVMGKEIKFLLHFVKESKQDESGMPNNRFLAERTGGTYSTLKVQPAELEDSGVYFCASSHSGGWIGNTEAFFGQGTRLTVV.

The chain combines TRBV19 with TRBJ2-2; D not resolved. The V end lost 3 bases, the J end lost 2 bases, and 16 bases lay between the germline ends. Germline CDR1 and CDR2: LNHDA and SQIVND (reference sequence). The CDR3 runs to 17 residues. The DNA for the CDR3 is TGTGCCAGTAGTATCCTGGGCAGCACCGACAACACCGGGGAGCTGTTTTTT. It specifies CASSILGSTDNTGELFF.

The CDR3 protein is CASSQVAVVASGYNEQFF. The CDR3, as DNA: TGCGCCAGCAGCCAAGTTGCTGTGGTGGCTAGCGGCTACAATGAGCAGTTCTTC. The J gene is TRBJ2-1, the V gene TRBV4-3; TRBD2 matches 7 bases. Trimming cost V 1 base and J 3 bases; bases outside gene matches: 12. This CDR3 has 18 amino acids. Germline-derived CDR1 and CDR2 are LGHNA and YSLEER.